The 13 T cell receptor beta chains reported below all come from one sample, sequenced in a study of PD-L1 blockade in urothelial cancer. Assay used: immunoSEQ multiplex PCR; TCRdb lists only in-frame clones, some missing. The sample contains some 100,000 clones, about nine tenths of which appear only once. Sequences were derived from PBMCs, sampled around atezolizumab (anti-PD-L1) treatment. The source is a woman of 80 years or more with urothelial cancer.

CDR3 loop: CASSPGTSGGHEQFF. For the CDR3, the DNA is TGCGCCAGCAGCCCTGGGACTAGCGGGGGGCATGAGCAGTTCTTC. The rearrangement uses TRBV5-1 and TRBJ2-1, with 15 positions matching TRBD2. Losses at the gene ends were 4 bases for V and 8 bases for J; bases not matched to a gene: 4. From germline, CDR1 is SGHRS and CDR2 YFSETQ. This CDR3 has 15 amino acids.

The chain has TRBV7-9 and TRBJ1-3, with D possibly matching TRBD1 (5 bases). Germline CDR1 is SEHNR and CDR2 is FQNEAQ (reference sequence). The CDR3 consists of 17 residues. Trimming pared 2 bases from V and 7 bases from J, leaving 21 bases between. The CDR3 here is CASSLRGQGRQGNTIYF. The CDR3 nucleotides read TGTGCCAGCAGCTTAAGAGGACAAGGCCGGCAGGGTAACACCATATATTTT.

V is TRBV28 and J is TRBJ1-4, with TRBD1 matching 10 bases. CDR1 and CDR2 from the germline V gene are MDHEN and SYDVKM. The CDR3 is made up of 14 amino acids. Germline trimming cut 5 bases from V and 8 bases from J; bases unmatched to any gene: 5. The CDR3: CASSAGQGGEKLFF. The CDR3 region has the DNA TGTGCCAGCAGTGCCGGACAGGGGGGCGAAAAACTGTTTTTT.

V usage is TRBV4-1 and J usage is TRBJ2-7; D may be TRBD2 (5 bases). The CDR3 contains 14 residues. Germline loops: CDR1 MGHRA, CDR2 YSYEKL. V dropped 0 bases and J dropped 3 bases, with 9 bases sitting between them. In DNA, the CDR3 is TGCGCCAGCAGCCAAGATCCGGAGGACTACGAGCAGTACTTC. It is translated as CASSQDPEDYEQYF.

The rearrangement uses TRBV28 and TRBJ2-3; weak D call: TRBD1 (6 bases). Per germline, CDR1 MDHEN and CDR2 SYDVKM. Trimming cost V 6 bases and J 3 bases, with 10 bases left between them. This CDR3 is 13 amino acids long. Here the CDR3 reads CASRDSRTDTQYF. The CDR3 nucleotides are TGTGCCAGCAGGGACAGTCGGACAGATACGCAGTATTTT. Variable domain in full (rest from reference TRBV28 and TRBJ2-3): DVKVTQSSRYLVKRTGEKVFLECVQDMDHENMFWYRQDPGLGLRLIYFSYDVKMKEKGDIPEGYSVSREKKERFSLILESASTNQTSMYLCASRDSRTDTQYFGPGTRLTVL.

The V and J genes are TRBV19 and TRBJ2-3; TRBD2 aligns across 7 bases. The germline V gene has CDR1 LNHDA and CDR2 SQIVND (reference sequence). This CDR3 has 13 residues. The V gene end was trimmed by 7 bases and the J gene end by 5 bases; junction bases not matched to a gene: 6. CDR3 sequence: CASKRSGEDTQYF. In DNA form, the CDR3 reads TGTGCCAGTAAAAGGAGCGGGGAAGATACGCAGTATTTT.

The CDR3 nucleotides read TGTGCCAGCAGCTTGGGTACTAGCCGAAACACAGATACGCAGTATTTT. Its translation is CASSLGTSRNTDTQYF. This chain connects TRBV5-4 to TRBJ2-3; tentative D call: TRBD2 (6 bases). CDR1 is SGHNT, CDR2 YYREEE, per germline (reference sequence). The CDR3 sequence is 16 residues long. Trimming left V 0 bases short and J 2 bases short, with 13 bases between.

This chain joins TRBV11-1 and TRBJ2-3; 8 bases agree with TRBD2. V lost 4 bases and J lost 0; bases outside the gene matches: 12. The CDR3 covers 18 residues. Germline V gene lookup returns CDR1 SGHAT and CDR2 FQDESV (reference sequence). This CDR3 is CASSSDVSGSRSTDTQYF. CDR3 nucleotide sequence: TGTGCCAGCAGCTCTGATGTAAGCGGGAGCCGGAGCACAGATACGCAGTATTTT.

The rearrangement uses TRBV11-2 and TRBJ2-1; D is possibly TRBD2 (6 bases). Germline CDR1 and CDR2: SGHAT and FQNNGV. This CDR3 comprises 14 residues. With 0 bases removed from V and 10 bases from J, the gap between germline ends came to 13 bases. In DNA form, the CDR3 reads TGTGCCAGCAGCTTAGAGGCGGGGATCGGGGAGCAGTTCTTC. Translation gives CASSLEAGIGEQFF.

The V and J genes are TRBV10-3 and TRBJ1-2; D unresolved. CDR3 size: 14 residues. Germline V CDR1 and CDR2: ENHRY, SYGVKD. Trimming stripped 10 bases from V and 0 bases from J, with 15 bases between. CDR3 in amino acids: CATRSQEANYGYTF. CDR3 coding DNA: TGTGCCACCCGATCTCAGGAAGCTAACTATGGCTACACCTTC.

In its sample, this clone was seen once. The V call is TRBV5-4, the J call TRBJ1-4, with 7 positions matching TRBD1. Trimming took 4 bases from V and 4 from J; bases not matched to a gene: 4. Germline assignment: CDR1 SGHNT and CDR2 YYREEE (reference sequence). There are 14 residues in the CDR3. This CDR3 is CASSPGQHNEKLFF. The CDR3 nucleotides are TGTGCCAGCAGCCCGGGACAGCATAATGAAAAACTGTTTTTT.

This chain uses TRBV13 with TRBJ2-1, with D perhaps matching TRBD2 (5 bases). The CDR3 consists of 17 residues. Trimming took 1 base from V and 0 from J, leaving 13 bases between them. Per germline, CDR1 PRHDT and CDR2 FYEKMQ (reference sequence). CDR3 loop: CASSLEERQSSYNEQFF. The CDR3 DNA sequence: TGTGCCAGCAGCTTAGAGGAGCGGCAGAGCTCCTACAATGAGCAGTTCTTC. Combining the CDR3 with reference TRBV13 and TRBJ2-1 gives the whole variable domain AAGVIQSPRHLIKEKRETATLKCYPIPRHDTVYWYQQGPGQDPQFLISFYEKMQSDKGSIPDRFSAQQFSDYHSELNMSSLELGDSALYFCASSLEERQSSYNEQFFGPGTRLTVL.

The gene calls are TRBV10-2 and TRBJ2-1, with 11 nucleotides matching TRBD2. V gave up 6 bases and J gave up 4 bases; unmatched junction bases: 2. CDR1 WSHSY and CDR2 SAAADI come from the germline V gene. There are 14 residues in the CDR3. The CDR3 region has the DNA TGCGCCAGCAGGATAGCGGGAGGGTACAATGAGCAGTTCTTC. Translated, it gives CASRIAGGYNEQFF.